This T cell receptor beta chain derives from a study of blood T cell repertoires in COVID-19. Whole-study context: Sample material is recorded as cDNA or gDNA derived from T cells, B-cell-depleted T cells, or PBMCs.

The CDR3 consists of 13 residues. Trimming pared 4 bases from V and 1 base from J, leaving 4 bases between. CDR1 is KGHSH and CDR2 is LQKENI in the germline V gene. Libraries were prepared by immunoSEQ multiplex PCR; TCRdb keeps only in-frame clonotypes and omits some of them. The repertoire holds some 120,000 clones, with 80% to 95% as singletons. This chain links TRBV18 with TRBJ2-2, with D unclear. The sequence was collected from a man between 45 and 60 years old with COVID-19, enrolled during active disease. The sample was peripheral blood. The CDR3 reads CASSRLNTGELFF. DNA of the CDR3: TGTGCCAGCTCACGACTGAACACCGGGGAGCTGTTTTTT.